The clone carrying this TCR beta chain was counted between two and nine times. Its specificity is unknown. The library protocol tagged individual cDNA molecules with unique molecular identifiers. MiXCR, applied by TCRdb to the 5' RACE reads, yields one record per CDR3 protein. The sample yields tens of thousands of distinct CDR3 sequences, 9.5% to 15% seen once. CDR1 and CDR2 from the germline V gene are SQVTM and ANQGSEA. V was cut by 4 bases and J by 0 bases, with 25 bases left in between. The CDR3 runs to 19 residues. This sample is part of a study of early T cells in non-severe SARS-CoV-2 infection. Regarding the study as a whole: Using VDJdb, the matching emphasized anti-spike CD8 responses while missing private and CD4 specificities.

The chain couples TRBV29-1 to TRBJ2-1; D is tentatively TRBD1 or TRBD2 (5 bases each). The source is an adult who was a healthcare worker with PCR-confirmed SARS-CoV-2 infection or an uninfected control (not recorded which). The specimen sequenced was whole blood. Here the CDR3 DNA reads TGCAGCGTTGTAGGCGTTGGGGACCCCACCATTGGCTCCTACAATGAGCAGTTCTTC. Translated, it gives CSVVGVGDPTIGSYNEQFF.